This entry features one T cell receptor (beta chain) sequence. The DNA is left out, because the CDR3 cannot be placed on it with certainty; the CDR3 is given as TCRdb lists it. This entry comes from a study of blood T cell repertoires in COVID-19. Turning to the study itself: Samples taken during acute and convalescent COVID-19 were collected in the United States, Italy and Spain.

The CDR3 adds up to 18 amino acids, both ends counted. Using immunoSEQ multiplex PCR, the repertoire was profiled, and TCRdb retains in-frame clones only, with some absent. This table has 35,000 to 55,000 clones, 85% to 90% appearing once. The source material was peripheral blood. The TCR was taken from a human donor in a cohort sampled during active COVID-19. The V gene is TRBV21-1, the J gene TRBJ1-4; TRBD1 was called by the table and not checked on the DNA. TRBV21-1 is a pseudogene segment. CDR3 in amino acids: CASSKKFGTGSTNEKLFF.